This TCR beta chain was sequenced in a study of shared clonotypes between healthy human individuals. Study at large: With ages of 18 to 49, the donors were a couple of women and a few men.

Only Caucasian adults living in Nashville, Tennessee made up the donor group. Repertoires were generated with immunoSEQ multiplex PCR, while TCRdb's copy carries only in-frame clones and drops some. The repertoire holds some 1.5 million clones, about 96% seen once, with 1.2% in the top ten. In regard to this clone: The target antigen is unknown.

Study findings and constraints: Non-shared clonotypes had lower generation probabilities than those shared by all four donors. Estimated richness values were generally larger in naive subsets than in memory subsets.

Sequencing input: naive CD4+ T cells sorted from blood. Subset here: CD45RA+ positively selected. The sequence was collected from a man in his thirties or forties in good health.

CDR3 sequence (DNA): TGTGCCAGTAGTATAGGCCCGGGGAACACTGAAGCTTTCTTT. Protein product: CASSIGPGNTEAFF. The chain employs TRBV19 and TRBJ1-1; D unresolved. Germline lookup yields CDR1 LNHDA and CDR2 SQIVND (reference sequence). The CDR3 covers 14 residues. Trimming took 1 base from V and 1 from J, leaving 7 bases between them.